This entry is about one T cell receptor beta chain. Its antigen remains unidentified. The trim removed 0 bases at V and 2 bases at J, leaving 2 bases unmatched. The CDR3 is 17 residues long. Germline loops: CDR1 LGHNA, CDR2 YNFKEQ. The source of the sample is a study of PD-L1 blockade in urothelial cancer. The assay was immunoSEQ multiplex PCR, and TCRdb's table has in-frame clones only and misses some. The sample lists about 42,000 clones; 81% were seen once. Notes on the study in general: Tumor-associated blood clones were expanded more by durable-benefit patients at 3 weeks.

The sample consisted of PBMCs, taken around atezolizumab (anti-PD-L1) treatment. This chain links TRBV4-2 with TRBJ2-2; 11 nucleotides align to TRBD2. The receptor's source is a man between 65 and 85 years old with urothelial cancer. The CDR3 sequence is CASSQDTSGGNTGELFF. DNA of the CDR3: TGTGCCAGCAGCCAAGATACTAGCGGGGGAAACACCGGGGAGCTGTTTTTT.